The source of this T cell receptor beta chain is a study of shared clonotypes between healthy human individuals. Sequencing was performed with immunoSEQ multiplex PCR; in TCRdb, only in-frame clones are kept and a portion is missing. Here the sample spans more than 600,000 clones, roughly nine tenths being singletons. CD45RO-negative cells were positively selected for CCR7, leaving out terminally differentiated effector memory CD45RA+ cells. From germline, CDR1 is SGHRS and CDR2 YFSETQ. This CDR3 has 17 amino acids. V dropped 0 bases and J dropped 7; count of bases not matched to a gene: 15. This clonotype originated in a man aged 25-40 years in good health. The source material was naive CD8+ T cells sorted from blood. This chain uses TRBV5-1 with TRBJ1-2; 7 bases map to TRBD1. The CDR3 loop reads CASSLVQGLEGFGGYTF. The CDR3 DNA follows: TGCGCCAGCAGCTTGGTACAGGGGCTGGAGGGCTTCGGTGGCTACACCTTC.